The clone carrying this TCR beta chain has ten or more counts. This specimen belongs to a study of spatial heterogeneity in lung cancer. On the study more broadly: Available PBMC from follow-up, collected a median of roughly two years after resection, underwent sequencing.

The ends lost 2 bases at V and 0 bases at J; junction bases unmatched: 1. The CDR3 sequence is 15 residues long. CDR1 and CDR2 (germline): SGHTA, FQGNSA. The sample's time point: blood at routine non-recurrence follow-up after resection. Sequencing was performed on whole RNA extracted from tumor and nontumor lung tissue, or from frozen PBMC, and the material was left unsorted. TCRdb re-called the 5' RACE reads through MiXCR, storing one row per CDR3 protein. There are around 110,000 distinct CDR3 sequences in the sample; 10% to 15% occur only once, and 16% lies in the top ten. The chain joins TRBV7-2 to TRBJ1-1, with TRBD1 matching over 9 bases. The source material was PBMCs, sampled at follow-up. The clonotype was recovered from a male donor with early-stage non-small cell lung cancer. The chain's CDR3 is CASSLRQGVNTEAFF. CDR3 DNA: TGTGCCAGCAGCTTAAGACAGGGGGTGAACACTGAAGCTTTCTTT.